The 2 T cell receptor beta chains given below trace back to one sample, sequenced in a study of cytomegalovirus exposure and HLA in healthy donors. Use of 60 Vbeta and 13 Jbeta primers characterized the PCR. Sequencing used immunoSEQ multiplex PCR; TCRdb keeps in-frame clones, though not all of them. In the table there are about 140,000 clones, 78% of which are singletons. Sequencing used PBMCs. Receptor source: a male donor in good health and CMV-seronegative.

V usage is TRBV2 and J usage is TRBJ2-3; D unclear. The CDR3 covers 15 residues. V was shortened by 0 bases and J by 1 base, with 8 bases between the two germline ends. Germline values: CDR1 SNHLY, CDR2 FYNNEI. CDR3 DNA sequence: TGTGCCAGCAGTGAAGCGCTTCGGGGCACAGATACGCAGTATTTT. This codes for CASSEALRGTDTQYF.

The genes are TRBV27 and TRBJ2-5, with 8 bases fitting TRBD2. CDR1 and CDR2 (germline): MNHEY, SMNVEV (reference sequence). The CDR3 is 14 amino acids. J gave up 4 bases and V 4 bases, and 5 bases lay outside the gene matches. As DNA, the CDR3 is TGTGCCAGCAGTTCCAGCGGGAGTGTAGAGACCCAGTACTTC. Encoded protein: CASSSSGSVETQYF.